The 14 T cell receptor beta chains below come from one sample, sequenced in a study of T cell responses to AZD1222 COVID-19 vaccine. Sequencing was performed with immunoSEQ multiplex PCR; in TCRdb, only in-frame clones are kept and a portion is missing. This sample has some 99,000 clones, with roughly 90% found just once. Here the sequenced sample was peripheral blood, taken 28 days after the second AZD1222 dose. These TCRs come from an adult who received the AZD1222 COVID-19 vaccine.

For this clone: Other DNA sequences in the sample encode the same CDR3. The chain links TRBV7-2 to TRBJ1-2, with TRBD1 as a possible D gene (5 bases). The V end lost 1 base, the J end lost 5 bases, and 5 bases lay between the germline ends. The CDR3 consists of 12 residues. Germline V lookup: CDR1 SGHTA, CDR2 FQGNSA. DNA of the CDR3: TGTGCCAGCAGCTTAGGGGGGTATGGCTACACCTTC. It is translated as CASSLGGYGYTF.

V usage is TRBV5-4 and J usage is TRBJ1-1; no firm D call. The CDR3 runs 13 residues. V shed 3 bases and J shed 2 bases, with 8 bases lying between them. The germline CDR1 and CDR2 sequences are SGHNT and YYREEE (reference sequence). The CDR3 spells CASSSYINTEAFF. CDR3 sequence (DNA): TGTGCCAGCAGCTCCTACATAAACACTGAAGCTTTCTTT.

DNA for the CDR3: TGCGCCAGCAGCCCGTCATCGGGGGAGACCAAAAACATTCAGTACTTC. This codes for CASSPSSGETKNIQYF. V and J are TRBV4-1 and TRBJ2-4; tentative D call: TRBD2 (6 bases). Germline-derived CDR1 and CDR2 are MGHRA and YSYEKL. The V and J ends lost 4 bases and 2 bases respectively, with 15 bases between them. The CDR3 contains 16 residues.

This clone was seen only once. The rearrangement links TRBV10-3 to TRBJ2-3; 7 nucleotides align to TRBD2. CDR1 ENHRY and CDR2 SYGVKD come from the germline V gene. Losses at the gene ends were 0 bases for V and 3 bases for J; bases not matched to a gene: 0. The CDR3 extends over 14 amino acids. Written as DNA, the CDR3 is TGTGCCATCAGTGAGTCTAGCGGGACAGATACGCAGTATTTT. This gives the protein CAISESSGTDTQYF.

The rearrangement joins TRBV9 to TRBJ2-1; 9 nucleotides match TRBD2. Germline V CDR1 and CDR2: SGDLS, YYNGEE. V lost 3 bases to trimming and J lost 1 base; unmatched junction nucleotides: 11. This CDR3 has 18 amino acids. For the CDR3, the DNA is TGTGCCAGCAGCGGGGCTAGCGGGAACAGAATATCCTACAATGAGCAGTTCTTC. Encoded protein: CASSGASGNRISYNEQFF.

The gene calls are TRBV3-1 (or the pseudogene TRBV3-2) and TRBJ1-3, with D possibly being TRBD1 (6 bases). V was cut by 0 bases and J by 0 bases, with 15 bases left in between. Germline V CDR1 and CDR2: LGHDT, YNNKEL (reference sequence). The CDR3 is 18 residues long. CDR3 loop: CASSQDSGGLFSGNTIYF. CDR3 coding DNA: TGTGCCAGCAGCCAAGATTCGGGGGGCCTCTTCTCTGGAAACACCATATATTTT.

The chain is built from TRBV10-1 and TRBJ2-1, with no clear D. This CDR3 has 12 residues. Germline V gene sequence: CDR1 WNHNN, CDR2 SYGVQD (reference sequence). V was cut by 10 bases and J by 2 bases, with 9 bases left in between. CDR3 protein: CATDTPYNEQFF. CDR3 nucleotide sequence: TGCGCCACCGACACCCCCTACAATGAGCAGTTCTTC.

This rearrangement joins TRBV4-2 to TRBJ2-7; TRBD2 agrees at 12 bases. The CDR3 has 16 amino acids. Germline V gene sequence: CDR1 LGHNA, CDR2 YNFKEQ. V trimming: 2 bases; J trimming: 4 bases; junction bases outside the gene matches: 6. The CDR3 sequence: CASSQSTSGSMYEQYF. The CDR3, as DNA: TGTGCCAGCAGCCAATCGACTAGCGGGAGTATGTACGAGCAGTACTTC.

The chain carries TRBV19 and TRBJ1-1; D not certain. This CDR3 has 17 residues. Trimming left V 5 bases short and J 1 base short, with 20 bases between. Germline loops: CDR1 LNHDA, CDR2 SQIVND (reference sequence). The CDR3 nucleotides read TGTGCCAGTAGTCCCATTACAGAAAGGGTGGCGAACACTGAAGCTTTCTTT. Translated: CASSPITERVANTEAFF.

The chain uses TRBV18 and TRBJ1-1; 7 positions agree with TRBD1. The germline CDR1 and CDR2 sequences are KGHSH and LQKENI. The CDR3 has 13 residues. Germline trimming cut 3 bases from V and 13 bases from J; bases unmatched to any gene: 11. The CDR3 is CASSPTGRESGFF. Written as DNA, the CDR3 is TGTGCCAGCTCACCGACAGGGAGGGAGAGCGGTTTCTTT.

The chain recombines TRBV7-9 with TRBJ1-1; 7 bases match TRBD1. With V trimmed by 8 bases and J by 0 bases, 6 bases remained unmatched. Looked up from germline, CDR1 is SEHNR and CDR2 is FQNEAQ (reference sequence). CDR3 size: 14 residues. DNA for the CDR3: TGTGCCAGCCATCAACAGGGGATGAACACTGAAGCTTTCTTT. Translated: CASHQQGMNTEAFF.

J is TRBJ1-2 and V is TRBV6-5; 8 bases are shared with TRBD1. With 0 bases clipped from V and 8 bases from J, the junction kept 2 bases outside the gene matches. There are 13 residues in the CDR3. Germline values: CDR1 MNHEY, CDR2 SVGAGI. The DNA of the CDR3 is TGTGCCAGCAGTTACTCGAGGGACAGGGGCTACACCTTC. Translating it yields CASSYSRDRGYTF.

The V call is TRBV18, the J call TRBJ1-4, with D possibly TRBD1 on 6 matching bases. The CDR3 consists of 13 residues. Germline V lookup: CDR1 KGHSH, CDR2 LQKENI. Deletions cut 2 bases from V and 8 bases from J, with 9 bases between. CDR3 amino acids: CASSPSDSEKLFF. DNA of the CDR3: TGTGCCAGCTCACCATCGGACAGCGAAAAACTGTTTTTT.

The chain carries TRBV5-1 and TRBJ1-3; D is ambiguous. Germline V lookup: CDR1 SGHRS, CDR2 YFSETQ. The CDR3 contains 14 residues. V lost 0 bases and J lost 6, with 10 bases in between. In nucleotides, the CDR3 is TGCGCCAGCAGCTTGGGAGGGCAAGAAAACACCATATATTTT. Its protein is CASSLGGQENTIYF.